This T cell receptor beta chain was sequenced in a study of shared clonotypes between healthy human individuals. Sequencing was performed with immunoSEQ multiplex PCR; in TCRdb, only in-frame clones are kept and a portion is missing. The table lists 2 million to 2.5 million clones, 90% to 97% of them singletons. Points on this clone: Distinct nucleotide sequences in the sample also encode this CDR3.

The ends were cut back, 3 bases at V and 4 bases at J, with 6 bases in the middle. The CDR3 runs to 11 residues. Per the germline V gene, CDR1 is DFQATT and CDR2 is SNEGSKA (reference sequence). This receptor was obtained from a man between 18 and 29 years old in good health. Material for sequencing was naive CD4+ T cells sorted from blood. Specified subset: CD45RA+ positively selected. The J gene is TRBJ1-2, the V gene TRBV20-1; weak D call: TRBD1 (5 bases). CDR3 protein: CSARGVYGYTF. The CDR3 region has the DNA TGCAGTGCTAGGGGGGTCTATGGCTACACCTTC.